This TCR beta chain was sequenced during a study of blood T cells in healthy people across ages. Looking at the study overall: Per two T cells, about one barcoded beta molecule was captured through template switching. Study-wide results and limits: Per million T cells, the diversity of TCR beta decreased roughly linearly as age advanced.

The authors drew about 10 milliliters of peripheral blood from each donor. Note on this clonotype: Its antigen is currently unknown.

The germline V and J ends were trimmed by 5 bases and 3 bases, with 10 bases remaining between them. The CDR3 totals 13 residues. The second PCR ran about 6 to 12 cycles with a sample-barcoded 5' primer and J-beta primers. Each cDNA molecule, via a template-switch adaptor with 12 random nucleotides, was tagged. TCRdb analysed the 5' RACE reads with MiXCR anew, one entry per CDR3 protein. Of 600,000 to 850,000 distinct CDR3 sequences listed, 40% to 45% are singletons. The chain links TRBV12-3 or TRBV12-4 to TRBJ1-2; possibly TRBD1 for D (5 bases). The sequence was obtained from a woman aged 60-75 years in good health. The sample comprised blood. CDR3 region: CASSPGHDYGYTF. The CDR3 nucleotides read TGTGCCAGCAGTCCAGGACACGACTATGGCTACACCTTC.